Listed below are T cell receptor beta chains from one sample, sequenced in a study of blood T cell repertoires in COVID-19. Using immunoSEQ multiplex PCR, the repertoire was profiled, and TCRdb retains in-frame clones only, with some absent. The data contain approximately 300,000 clones, about nine tenths of them singletons. Sequenced input: peripheral blood. Source of these receptors: a woman aged 25 to 45 with COVID-19, enrolled during active disease. The CDR3 runs from the conserved cysteine through the conserved F or W. A D gene is named only where the DNA matches it firmly. Clone size appears in some rows only: once, few, many, or a class for an expanded clone.

CASSHPGQGRETQYF | TGTGCCAGCAGCCACCCGGGACAGGGTAGGGAGACCCAGTACTTC | . | TRBD1 | TRBJ2-5 | TRBV5-4
CASSPPRAVNTEAFF | TGTGCCAGCAGCCCGCCGAGGGCTGTGAACACTGAAGCTTTCTTT | . | . | TRBJ1-1 | TRBV6-5
CASSIGGQGNIQYF | TGTGCCAGTAGTATAGGGGGGCAGGGGAACATTCAGTACTTC | once | . | TRBJ2-4 | TRBV19
CASSSSDWGYGYTF | TGTGCCAGCAGTTCCTCGGACTGGGGCTATGGCTACACCTTC | . | . | TRBJ1-2 | TRBV28
CASSLEGQGNTEAFF | TGCGCCAGCAGCCTTGAGGGACAGGGGAACACTGAAGCTTTCTTT | . | TRBD1 | TRBJ1-1 | TRBV5-1
CASSQGGRGHGYTF | TGTGCCAGCAGCCAAGGGGGCAGGGGGCATGGCTACACCTTC | . | TRBD1 | TRBJ1-2 | TRBV3-1/TRBV3-2
CASSVASGSFYEQYF | TGTGCCAGCAGCGTAGCTAGCGGGAGTTTCTACGAGCAGTACTTC | few | TRBD2 | TRBJ2-7 | TRBV9
CATGGGVWTGELFF | TGTGCCACCGGGGGGGGCGTTTGGACCGGGGAGCTGTTTTTT | . | . | TRBJ2-2 | TRBV24-1
CASSQDVVSQPQHF | TGTGCCAGCAGCCAAGATGTGGTTAGTCAGCCCCAGCATTTT | . | . | TRBJ1-5 | TRBV3-1/TRBV3-2
CSASIGGTNEKLFF | TGCAGTGCTAGTATCGGGGGAACTAATGAAAAACTGTTTTTT | . | . | TRBJ1-4 | TRBV20-1
CASSEELQETQYF | TGTGCCAGCAGTGAAGAGCTCCAAGAGACCCAGTACTTC | . | . | TRBJ2-5 | TRBV2
CASSEKGDNTEAFF | TGTGCCAGCAGTGAGAAGGGAGACAACACTGAAGCTTTCTTT | . | . | TRBJ1-1 | TRBV6-4
CASRGLLAGGTDTQYF | TGTGCCAGTAGAGGACTTCTAGCGGGAGGCACAGATACGCAGTATTTT | . | TRBD2 | TRBJ2-3 | TRBV19
CASSPGGSYGYTF | TGTGCCAGCTCACCAGGGGGCAGCTATGGCTACACCTTC | . | . | TRBJ1-2 | TRBV18
CASSLTGFSGNTIYF | TGTGCCAGCAGCTTAACAGGGTTCTCTGGAAACACCATATATTTT | . | . | TRBJ1-3 | TRBV11-2
CASRRTGPSETQYF | TGTGCCAGCAGACGGACAGGCCCCTCCGAGACCCAGTACTTC | . | TRBD1 | TRBJ2-5 | TRBV27
CASSTGTGGGDQPQHF | TGTGCCAGTAGCACCGGGACAGGGGGTGGCGATCAGCCCCAGCATTTT | . | TRBD1 | TRBJ1-5 | TRBV19
CASSALAGVTNEQFF | TGTGCCAGCAGCGCACTAGCGGGAGTAACTAATGAGCAGTTCTTC | . | TRBD2 | TRBJ2-1 | TRBV5-6
CASSIGGTGAWGTEAFF | TGTGCCAGTAGTATAGGGGGGACAGGGGCCTGGGGCACTGAAGCTTTCTTT | . | TRBD1 | TRBJ1-1 | TRBV19
CASSYPGRQAFF | TGTGCCAGCAGCTACCCCGGGAGGCAAGCTTTCTTT | . | . | TRBJ1-1 | TRBV11-2
CASHETGIPGYTF | TGTGCCAGCCATGAGACAGGGATTCCGGGCTACACCTTC | . | TRBD1 | TRBJ1-2 | TRBV28
CASSVGWVGAVQETQYF | TGTGCCAGCAGCGTAGGATGGGTGGGAGCGGTCCAAGAGACCCAGTACTTC | . | . | TRBJ2-5 | TRBV9
CASSGTINYEQYF | TGTGCCAGCTCCGGGACAATCAACTACGAGCAGTACTTC | . | . | TRBJ2-7 | TRBV6-5
CAWSQGTTGWVTEAFF | TGTGCCTGGAGTCAGGGGACTACAGGGTGGGTCACTGAAGCTTTCTTT | . | . | TRBJ1-1 | TRBV30
CASTMGGSGQETQYF | TGTGCCAGCACCATGGGAGGTAGCGGCCAAGAGACCCAGTACTTC | . | . | TRBJ2-5 | TRBV11-2
CAISEPGLVEGELFF | TGTGCCATCAGTGAGCCCGGACTAGTCGAAGGGGAGCTGTTTTTT | . | TRBD2 | TRBJ2-2 | TRBV10-3
CATSEPGLGNEQFF | TGTGCCACCAGTGAACCGGGACTAGGGAATGAGCAGTTCTTC | . | TRBD2 | TRBJ2-1 | TRBV24-1
CASSLATGISAHSYNEQFF | TGTGCCAGCAGCTTAGCGACGGGGATTAGCGCTCATTCCTACAATGAGCAGTTCTTC | . | . | TRBJ2-1 | TRBV7-9
CASSRGGRTTDTQYF | TGTGCCAGCAGCAGGGGGGGCCGAACCACAGATACGCAGTATTTT | . | . | TRBJ2-3 | TRBV9
CASSYSGGANTEAFF | TGTGCCAGCAGTTACTCTGGGGGCGCGAACACTGAAGCTTTCTTT | once | . | TRBJ1-1 | TRBV6-5
CASSWTGSKYEQYF | TGTGCCAGCAGTTGGACAGGGAGTAAGTACGAGCAGTACTTC | . | TRBD1 | TRBJ2-7 | TRBV28
CASSRDRVNTEAFF | TGTGCCAGCAGTCGTGACAGGGTGAACACTGAAGCTTTCTTT | . | TRBD1 | TRBJ1-1 | TRBV6-2/TRBV6-3
CASSLLSGNTIYF | TGTGCCAGCAGCCTACTCTCTGGAAACACCATATATTTT | . | . | TRBJ1-3 | TRBV14
CASSLIGQAGYTF | TGTGCCAGCAGCTTAATCGGACAGGCTGGCTACACCTTC | . | TRBD1 | TRBJ1-2 | TRBV7-9
CASSATRGSFETQYF | TGTGCCAGCAGCGCCACGCGGGGGTCCTTTGAGACCCAGTACTTC | . | TRBD2 | TRBJ2-5 | TRBV11-2
CASSLVGSTDTQYF | TGTGCCAGCAGCTTAGTCGGGAGCACAGATACGCAGTATTTT | few | . | TRBJ2-3 | TRBV7-9
CATTQGIAYEQYF | TGTGCCACCACACAGGGGATAGCCTACGAGCAGTACTTC | . | TRBD1 | TRBJ2-7 | TRBV2
CASSPAGLAGQETQYF | TGTGCCAGCAGCCCCGCAGGACTAGCGGGACAAGAGACCCAGTACTTC | . | TRBD2 | TRBJ2-5 | TRBV7-2
CASSPSGLQDHEQYF | TGTGCCAGCAGTCCCTCGGGACTTCAGGACCACGAGCAGTACTTC | . | . | TRBJ2-7 | TRBV27
CASSPAGSLAKNIQYF | TGTGCCAGCAGCCCCGCAGGGTCTCTAGCCAAAAACATTCAGTACTTC | . | . | TRBJ2-4 | TRBV3-1/TRBV3-2
CASSLGAGWDSPLHF | TGCGCCAGCAGCTTGGGGGCAGGGTGGGATTCACCCCTCCACTTT | few | . | TRBJ1-6 | TRBV5-1
CATSDFRGSRNTGELFF | TGTGCCACCAGTGATTTTCGAGGCTCGAGGAACACCGGGGAGCTGTTTTTT | . | . | TRBJ2-2 | TRBV24-1
CASSQDEGHYNEQFF | TGCGCCAGCAGCCAAGATGAGGGCCACTACAATGAGCAGTTCTTC | . | . | TRBJ2-1 | TRBV4-1
CASSLARVETDTQYF | TGCGCCAGCAGCTTGGCCCGGGTGGAGACAGATACGCAGTATTTT | . | . | TRBJ2-3 | TRBV5-1
CASSSRGTGVSYEQYF | TGTGCCAGCAGTTCTCGCGGGACAGGGGTGTCCTACGAGCAGTACTTC | . | TRBD1 | TRBJ2-7 | TRBV27
CASSLPTGTGKAEQYF | TGTGCCAGCAGCTTACCAACCGGGACAGGGAAAGCCGAGCAGTACTTC | . | TRBD1 | TRBJ2-7 | TRBV7-8
CASSLAPGDTIYF | TGTGCCAGCAGCTTGGCGCCAGGGGACACCATATATTTT | . | . | TRBJ1-3 | TRBV5-5
CSVKAGGNTEAFF | TGCAGCGTTAAGGCGGGGGGAAACACTGAAGCTTTCTTT | . | . | TRBJ1-1 | TRBV29-1
CATGPGTIGQETQYF | TGTGCCACCGGCCCAGGGACTATAGGACAAGAGACCCAGTACTTC | . | TRBD2 | TRBJ2-5 | TRBV24-1
CASSLDGGRGSYNEQFF | TGTGCCAGCAGCTTAGATGGCGGGAGGGGCTCCTACAATGAGCAGTTCTTC | . | TRBD2 | TRBJ2-1 | TRBV11-2